This paragraph covers one T cell receptor beta chain sequence. Seattle patient enrollment occurred during active infection, with longitudinal follow-up thereafter. Germline V CDR1 and CDR2: SGHRS, YFSETQ. This CDR3 has 14 amino acids. The V segment lost 4 bases and the J segment 8 bases; nucleotides outside the gene matches: 6. The data belong to a study of blood T cell repertoires in COVID-19. Study details: PBMCs, B-cell-depleted T cells, or T cells were the source of the cDNA or gDNA that made up the material.

Per the original methods: By means of reference gene primer amplification, nucleated cell counts were estimated. The repertoire was sequenced with immunoSEQ multiplex PCR; TCRdb's copy has only in-frame clones and lacks some. The V and J calls and clone size are taken from that table; D and trimming were inferred from the DNA. The data contain some 180,000 clones, about 83% of them singletons. Material for sequencing was peripheral blood. The sequence was collected from a woman older than 75 with COVID-19, enrolled during active disease. The V and J genes are TRBV5-1 and TRBJ1-4; 9 bases agree with TRBD1. DNA of the CDR3: TGCGCCAGCAGCCAACAGGGGGCTGAGGAAAAACTGTTTTTT. The encoded protein is CASSQQGAEEKLFF.